Listed here are 11 T cell receptor beta chains from one sample, sequenced in a study of early T cells in non-severe SARS-CoV-2 infection. Each CDR3 protein gets one entry after TCRdb re-called the 5' RACE reads with MiXCR. The sample holds more than 75,000 distinct CDR3 sequences, about 13% seen once. Source material: whole blood. The receptors were gathered from an adult who was a healthcare worker with PCR-confirmed SARS-CoV-2 infection or an uninfected control (not recorded which).

The sample holds many counts of this clonotype. This sequence joins TRBV12-3 or TRBV12-4 and TRBJ1-3; D is unresolved. The V gene lost 6 bases and the J gene lost 0 bases, with 9 bases spanning the gap. This CDR3 region has 14 residues. The CDR3, as DNA: TGTGCCAGCAGCAGGTCCGGCTCTGGAAACACCATATATTTT. It codes for CASSRSGSGNTIYF.

In this sample, this clonotype turned up a few times. This sequence joins TRBV5-1 and TRBJ1-4; a weak D match, TRBD1 (5 bases). V shed 4 bases and J shed 0 bases, with 13 bases lying between them. This CDR3 contains 16 residues. CDR1 and CDR2 from the germline V gene are SGHRS and YFSETQ. This CDR3 reads CASSLGRISTNEKLFF. The DNA of the CDR3 is TGCGCCAGCAGCCTGGGACGTATATCAACTAATGAAAAACTGTTTTTT.

This clonotype was observed a few times. This chain uses TRBV29-1 with TRBJ2-3; D unresolved. Per the germline V gene, CDR1 is SQVTM and CDR2 is ANQGSEA. Trimming took off 4 bases at V and 0 bases at J, with 11 bases between the two ends. The CDR3 contains 14 residues. CDR3 DNA sequence: TGCAGCGTTGTAGTTCTGTATAGCACAGATACGCAGTATTTT. Protein product: CSVVVLYSTDTQYF.

The CDR3 loop is CASSVEGSGKETQYF. The CDR3 bases are TGTGCCAGCAGCGTAGAGGGGTCAGGAAAGGAGACCCAGTACTTC. The chain couples TRBV9 to TRBJ2-5; tentatively, D is TRBD1 (5 bases). The CDR3 runs to 15 residues. Per the germline V gene, CDR1 is SGDLS and CDR2 is YYNGEE. Trimming removed 0 bases from V and 5 bases from J, with 14 bases in between. The complete variable domain, with remaining parts taken from reference TRBV9 and TRBJ2-5, reads DSGVTQTPKHLITATGQRVTLRCSPRSGDLSVYWYQQSLDQGLQFLIQYYNGEERAKGNILERFSAQQFPDLHSELNLSSLELGDSALYFCASSVEGSGKETQYFGPGTRLLVL.

Concerning this clonotype: This may be a read error: a much more frequent sequence differs by one nucleotide. The rearrangement links TRBV4-2 to TRBJ2-7, with TRBD2 matching over 7 bases. The J segment lost 6 bases and the V segment lost 1 base, leaving 9 bases of the junction unmatched. This CDR3 has 15 amino acids. Germline assignment: CDR1 LGHNA and CDR2 YNFKEQ. CDR3 in amino acids: CASSQVGSGACEQYF. The CDR3 nucleotides are TGTGCCAGCAGCCAAGTAGGGAGCGGGGCCTGCGAGCAGTACTTC.

The chain has TRBV20-1 and TRBJ2-7; TRBD2 is a possible D gene (6 bases). Germline CDR1 reads DFQATT; CDR2 reads SNEGSKA (reference sequence). The germline V and J ends were trimmed by 3 bases and 2 bases, with 14 bases remaining between them. The CDR3 totals 14 residues. This CDR3 reads CSASSGGPTYEQYF. The CDR3 DNA follows: TGCAGTGCTAGTTCCGGGGGACCGACCTACGAGCAGTACTTC.

Many counts were recorded for this clonotype. V is TRBV20-1 and J is TRBJ1-2, with 8 bases aligning to TRBD1. CDR1 DFQATT and CDR2 SNEGSKA come from the germline V gene (reference sequence). The CDR3 runs to 15 residues. V lost 5 bases, J lost 6 bases, and 14 bases stayed unmatched. CDR3 amino acids: CSAPHRAGGMNGYTF. In DNA form, the CDR3 reads TGCAGTGCTCCACACCGAGCAGGGGGCATGAATGGCTACACCTTC.

The chain employs TRBV29-1 and TRBJ2-5; possibly TRBD1 for D (6 bases). The CDR3 length is 13 residues. Per germline, CDR1 SQVTM and CDR2 ANQGSEA. V was pared by 8 bases and J by 2 bases, with 15 bases between. In nucleotides, the CDR3 is TGCAGCACTGCCCGTAGGGGGCAAGAGACCCAGTACTTC. Encoded protein: CSTARRGQETQYF.

In its sample, this clonotype was seen a few times. The V and J genes are TRBV11-2 and TRBJ2-7, with 7 bases identical to TRBD1. V was pared by 3 bases and J by 2 bases, with 7 bases of the junction left unmatched. This CDR3 comprises 15 residues. Germline values: CDR1 SGHAT, CDR2 FQNNGV. The CDR3 sequence: CASSFHRTGTYEQYF. The CDR3 bases are TGTGCCAGCAGCTTTCATAGGACAGGAACCTACGAGCAGTACTTC.

The chain uses TRBV7-9 and TRBJ2-7; D may be TRBD2 (5 bases). The CDR3 totals 13 residues. Germline lookup yields CDR1 SEHNR and CDR2 FQNEAQ (reference sequence). V was shortened by 3 bases and J by 9 bases, with 15 bases between the two germline ends. The CDR3 DNA is TGTGCCAGCAGCTTCCCGACCGCGGGCGGGCAGTACTTC. Translating it yields CASSFPTAGGQYF.

This clonotype came up a few times. A read error may be the cause here, since a much bigger clone is one base away. The chain couples TRBV6-5 to TRBJ2-1; 8 bases match TRBD2. Per the germline V gene, CDR1 is MNHEY and CDR2 is SVGAGI. V lost 5 bases and J lost 0; bases outside the gene matches: 0. The CDR3 contains 14 residues. DNA of the CDR3: TGTGCCAGCAGTCGGGGGGGCTCCTACAATGAGCAGTTCTTC. Its protein product is CASSRGGSYNEQFF.